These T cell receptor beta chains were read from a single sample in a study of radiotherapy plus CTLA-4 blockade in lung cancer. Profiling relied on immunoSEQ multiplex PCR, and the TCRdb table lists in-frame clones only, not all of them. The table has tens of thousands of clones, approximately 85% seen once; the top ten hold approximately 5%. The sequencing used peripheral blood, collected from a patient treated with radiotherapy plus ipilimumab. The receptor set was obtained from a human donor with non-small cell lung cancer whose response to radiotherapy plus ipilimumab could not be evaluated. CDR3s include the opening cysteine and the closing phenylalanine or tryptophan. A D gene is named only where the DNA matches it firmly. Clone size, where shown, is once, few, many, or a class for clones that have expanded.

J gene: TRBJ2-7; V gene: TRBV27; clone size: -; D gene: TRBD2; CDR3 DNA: TGTGCCAGCAGTTTATACGGGGGGGCGGAGCAGTACTTC; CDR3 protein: CASSLYGGAEQYF
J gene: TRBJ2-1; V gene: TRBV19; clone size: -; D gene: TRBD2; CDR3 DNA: TGTGCCAGTAGTGGGACTAACCGTCGGGCAAGCGATGAGCAGTTCTTC; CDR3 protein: CASSGTNRRASDEQFF
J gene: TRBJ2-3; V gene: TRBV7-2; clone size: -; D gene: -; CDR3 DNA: TGTGCCAGCAGCTTAGAGGGCCGGGATGCAGATACGCAGTATTTT; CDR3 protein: CASSLEGRDADTQYF
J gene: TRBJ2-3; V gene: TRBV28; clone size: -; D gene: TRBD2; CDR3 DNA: TGTGCCAGCAGCCAAGACCTAGCGGGAGTCACAGATACGCAGTATTTT; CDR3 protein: CASSQDLAGVTDTQYF
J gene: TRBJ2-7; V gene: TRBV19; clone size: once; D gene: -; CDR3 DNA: TGTGCCAGCCGACAGCAGGGCACCTACGAGCAGTACTTC; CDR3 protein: CASRQQGTYEQYF
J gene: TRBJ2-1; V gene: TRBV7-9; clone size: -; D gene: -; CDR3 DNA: TGTGCCAGCAGCTTAGTTGGTTTATGGTCGGGTCGGCTCTTC; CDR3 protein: CASSLVGLWSGRLF
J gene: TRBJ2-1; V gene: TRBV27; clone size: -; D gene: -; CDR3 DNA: TGTGCCAGCAAATTGCGAGAAATATACAATGAGCAGTTCTTC; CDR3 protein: CASKLREIYNEQFF
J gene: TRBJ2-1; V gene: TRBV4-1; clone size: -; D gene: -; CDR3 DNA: TGCGCCAGCAGCCAAGAGGGTCGAGGGTGGGATGAGCAGTTCTTC; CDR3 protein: CASSQEGRGWDEQFF
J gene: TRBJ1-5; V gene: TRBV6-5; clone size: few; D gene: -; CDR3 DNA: TGTGCCAGCAGTTACTCAGGGGCCAGTAATCAGCCCCAGCATTTT; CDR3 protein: CASSYSGASNQPQHF
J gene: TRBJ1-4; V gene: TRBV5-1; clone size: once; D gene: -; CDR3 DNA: TGCGCCAGCAGCCCTGACATACAGGATATTAATGAAAAACTGTTTTTT; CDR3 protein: CASSPDIQDINEKLFF
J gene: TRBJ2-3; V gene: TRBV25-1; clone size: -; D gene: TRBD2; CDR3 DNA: TGTGCCAGCAGTGTACTAGCGGGAGCCACAGATACGCAGTATTTT; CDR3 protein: CASSVLAGATDTQYF
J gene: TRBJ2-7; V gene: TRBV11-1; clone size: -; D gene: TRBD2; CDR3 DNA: TGTGCCAGCAGCACAGACAGTTCCCGGGGGGGCGAGCAGTACTTC; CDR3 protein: CASSTDSSRGGEQYF
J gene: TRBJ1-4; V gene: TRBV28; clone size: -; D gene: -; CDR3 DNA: TGTGCCAGCATAAGGGGCCAAAATGAAAAACTGTTTTTT; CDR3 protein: CASIRGQNEKLFF
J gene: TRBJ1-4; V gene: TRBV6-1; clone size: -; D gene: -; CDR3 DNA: TGTGCCAGCAGTGAACGGGGGTATTCTAATGAAAAACTGTTTTTT; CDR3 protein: CASSERGYSNEKLFF
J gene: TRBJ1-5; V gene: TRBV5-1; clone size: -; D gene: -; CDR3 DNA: TGCGCCAGCAGCCCGACAGGTGGCAATCAGCCCCAGCATTTT; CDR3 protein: CASSPTGGNQPQHF
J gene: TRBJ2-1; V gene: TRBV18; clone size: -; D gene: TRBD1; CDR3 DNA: TGTGCCACCCGGGACAGAGCCTACAATGAGCAGTTCTTC; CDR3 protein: CATRDRAYNEQFF
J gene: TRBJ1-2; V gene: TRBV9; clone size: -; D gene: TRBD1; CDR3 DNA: TGTGCCAGCAGCCCCCTAATATCAGGGGGTAACTATGGCTACACCTTC; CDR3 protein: CASSPLISGGNYGYTF
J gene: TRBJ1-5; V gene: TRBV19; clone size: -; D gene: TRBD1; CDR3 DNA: TGTGCCAGCGGGACAGGGGGCGCAGGCAATCAGCCCCAGCATTTT; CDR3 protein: CASGTGGAGNQPQHF
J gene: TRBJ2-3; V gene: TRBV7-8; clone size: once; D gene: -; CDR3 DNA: TGTGCCAGCAGCTTAGAAGGGGCAGGGATAACCTCCACAGATACGCAGTATTTT; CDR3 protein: CASSLEGAGITSTDTQYF
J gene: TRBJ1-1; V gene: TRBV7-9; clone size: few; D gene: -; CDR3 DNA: TGTGCCAGCAGCTCGCTACCGGGAAAGAACACTGAAGCTTTCTTT; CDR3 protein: CASSSLPGKNTEAFF
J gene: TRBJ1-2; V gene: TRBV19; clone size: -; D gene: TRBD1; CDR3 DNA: TGTGCCAGTAGTATCCCGGACAGGGTGCATGGCTACACCTTC; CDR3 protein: CASSIPDRVHGYTF
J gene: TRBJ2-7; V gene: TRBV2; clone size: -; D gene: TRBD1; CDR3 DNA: TGTGCCAGCAGACTGGACAGGAGCTCCTACGAGCAGTACTTC; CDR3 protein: CASRLDRSSYEQYF
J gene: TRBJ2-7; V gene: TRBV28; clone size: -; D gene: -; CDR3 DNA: TGTGCCAGCATTCCATCGGAAGGGGTCTCCTACGAGCAGTACTTC; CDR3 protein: CASIPSEGVSYEQYF
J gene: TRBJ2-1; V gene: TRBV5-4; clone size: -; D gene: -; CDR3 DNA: TGTGCCAGCAGCTTGAAGCAGACATCCGAAAGTAGTGAGCAGTTCTTC; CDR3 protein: CASSLKQTSESSEQFF
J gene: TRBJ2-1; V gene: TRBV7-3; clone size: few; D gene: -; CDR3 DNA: TGTGCCAGCAGCCCAGACTGGAGCCTTGAGCAGTTCTTC; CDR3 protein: CASSPDWSLEQFF
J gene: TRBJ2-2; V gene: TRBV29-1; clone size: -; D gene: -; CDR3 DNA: TGCAGCGTGGGCGGGGCTATATTGAACACCGGGGAGCTGTTTTTT; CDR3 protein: CSVGGAILNTGELFF
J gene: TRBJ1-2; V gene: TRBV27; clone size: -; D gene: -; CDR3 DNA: TGTGCCAGCAGTTTATCGAGGTCCGTAGTTGGCTACACCTTC; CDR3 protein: CASSLSRSVVGYTF
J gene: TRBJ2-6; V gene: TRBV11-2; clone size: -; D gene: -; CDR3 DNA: TGTGCCAGCAGCTTAACGGGCAGGGATGTTTCTGGGGCCAACGTCCTGACTTTC; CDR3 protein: CASSLTGRDVSGANVLTF
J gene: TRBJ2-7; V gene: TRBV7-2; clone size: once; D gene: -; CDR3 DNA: TGTGCCAGCAGCTCGACCGGGACAAACCCCTACGAGCAGTACTTC; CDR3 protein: CASSSTGTNPYEQYF
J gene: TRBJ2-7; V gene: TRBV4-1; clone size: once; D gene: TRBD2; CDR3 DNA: TGCGCCAGCAGCCAAACTAGCGGGAGTTTATACGAGCAGTACTTC; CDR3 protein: CASSQTSGSLYEQYF
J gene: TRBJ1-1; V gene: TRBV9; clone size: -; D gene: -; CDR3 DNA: TGTGCCAGCAGCGTAGCACCGCAGGGCCCGAACACTGAAGCTTTCTTT; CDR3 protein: CASSVAPQGPNTEAFF
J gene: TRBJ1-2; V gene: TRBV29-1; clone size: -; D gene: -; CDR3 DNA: TGCAGCGTTGAACTACAGGGTTCCTATGGCTACACCTTC; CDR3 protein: CSVELQGSYGYTF
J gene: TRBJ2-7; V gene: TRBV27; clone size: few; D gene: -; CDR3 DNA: TGTGCCAGCGGAGGTTTCCGGGAGCAGTACTTC; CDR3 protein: CASGGFREQYF
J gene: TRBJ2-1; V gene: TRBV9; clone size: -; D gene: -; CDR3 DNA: TGTGCCAGCAGCGTAGTTGGCAGTTATTACAATGAGCAGTTCTTC; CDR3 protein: CASSVVGSYYNEQFF
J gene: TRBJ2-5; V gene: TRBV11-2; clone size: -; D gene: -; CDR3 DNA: TGTGCCAGCAGCCACCGGGAGACCCAGTACTTC; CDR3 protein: CASSHRETQYF
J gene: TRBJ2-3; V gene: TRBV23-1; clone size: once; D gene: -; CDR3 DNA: TGCGCCAGCAGTCATTACTCGATCACAGATACGCAGTATTTT; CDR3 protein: CASSHYSITDTQYF
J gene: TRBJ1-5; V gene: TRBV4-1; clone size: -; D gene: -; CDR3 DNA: TGCGCCAGCAGCCAAGATATGGGGGGGACTATTGGGCCCCAGCATTTT; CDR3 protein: CASSQDMGGTIGPQHF
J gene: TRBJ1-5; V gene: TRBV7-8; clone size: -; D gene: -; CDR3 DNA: TGTGCCAGCAGCTTAGCTTACGGGGATTGGCCCCAGCATTTT; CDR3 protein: CASSLAYGDWPQHF
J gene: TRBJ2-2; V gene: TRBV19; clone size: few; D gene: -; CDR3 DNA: TGTGCCAGTAGCCCAGGGTACACCGGGGAGCTGTTTTTT; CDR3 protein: CASSPGYTGELFF
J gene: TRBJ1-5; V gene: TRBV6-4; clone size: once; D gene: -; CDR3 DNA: TGTGCCAGCAGTGACTCGAAAGCTCCAGGTCTCCAGCCCCAGCATTTT; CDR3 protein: CASSDSKAPGLQPQHF
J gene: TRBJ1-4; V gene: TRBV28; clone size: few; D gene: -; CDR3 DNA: TGTGCCAGCAGTCCCCTCGGGGGGCTTGGTCCGCTGGCTAATGAAAAACTGTTTTTT; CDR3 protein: CASSPLGGLGPLANEKLFF
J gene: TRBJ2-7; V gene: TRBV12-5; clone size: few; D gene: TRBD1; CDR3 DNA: TGTGCTAGTGGTCTCCGACAGGGGGCTACCTACGAGCAGTACTTC; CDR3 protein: CASGLRQGATYEQYF
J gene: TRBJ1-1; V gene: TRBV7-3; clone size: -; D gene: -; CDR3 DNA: TGTGCCAGCAGCTTAACCGGGAACACTGAAGCTTTCTTT; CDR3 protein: CASSLTGNTEAFF
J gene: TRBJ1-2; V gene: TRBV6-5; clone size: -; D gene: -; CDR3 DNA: TGTGCCTCGAGGGTAGAGGGGGATGACTATGGCTACACCTTC; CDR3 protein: CASRVEGDDYGYTF
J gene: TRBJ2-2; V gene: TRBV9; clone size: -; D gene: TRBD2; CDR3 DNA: TGTGCCAGCGGGCGGGAGGGCCGTGTCACCGGGGAGCTGTTTTTT; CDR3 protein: CASGREGRVTGELFF
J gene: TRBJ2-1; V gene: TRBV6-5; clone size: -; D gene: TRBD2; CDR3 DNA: TGTGCCAGCAGTTCGAGGTTAGCGGGGACCTACGGTGAGCAGTTCTTC; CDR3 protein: CASSSRLAGTYGEQFF